Below, 26 T cell receptor beta chains from the same sample are listed, as sequenced in a study of T-cell reconstitution after alpha-beta-depleted transplantation in children. The TCRbeta library was prepared with unique molecular identifiers. TCRdb fed the PCR reads into MiXCR, producing one record per CDR3 protein. Among some 220,000 distinct CDR3 sequences listed, 11% were seen once. Sample: PBMCs, taken before TCRalphabeta/CD19-depleted stem cell transplant. The receptors stem from a child in the first two years of life with acute myeloid leukemia, due to receive a stem cell transplant.

Ten or more counts support this clonotype. The chain is built from TRBV29-1 and TRBJ2-3, with D possibly being TRBD2 (6 bases). Germline CDR1 and CDR2: SQVTM and ANQGSEA. V lost 6 bases and J 2 bases, leaving 12 bases between the germline ends. This CDR3 comprises 13 residues. For the CDR3, the DNA is TGCAGCGTGGGGGGAAAAGTCACAGATACGCAGTATTTT. It codes for CSVGGKVTDTQYF.

There are many counts of this clonotype. The CDR3 DNA reads as TGTGCCAGCAGCTCCCCCAGTGGACAGGCTACGGATGGTGAGCAGTTCTTC. Its translation is CASSSPSGQATDGEQFF. This sequence joins TRBV4-2 and TRBJ2-1; 7 bases match TRBD1. Germline V gene lookup returns CDR1 LGHNA and CDR2 YNFKEQ. The CDR3 has 17 amino acids. V dropped 5 bases and J dropped 9; count of bases not matched to a gene: 19.

Ten or more counts support this clonotype. The CDR3 protein is CASSVGGGAYNEQFF. The CDR3 DNA reads as TGTGCCAGCAGCGTAGGGGGGGGCGCCTACAATGAGCAGTTCTTC. The chain joins TRBV9 to TRBJ2-1, with D possibly TRBD2 on 7 matching bases. V was shortened by 0 bases and J by 2 bases, with 9 bases between the two germline ends. There are 15 residues in the CDR3. The germline gives CDR1 SGDLS, CDR2 YYNGEE.

This clonotype was observed at least ten times. The genes are TRBV20-1 and TRBJ2-1, with 13 bases aligning to TRBD2. The CDR3 covers 14 residues. V lost 4 bases, J lost 6 bases, and 3 bases stayed unmatched. Germline-derived CDR1 and CDR2 are DFQATT and SNEGSKA (reference sequence). The chain's CDR3 is CSATRLAGGNEQFF. The CDR3 region has the DNA TGCAGTGCTACCCGACTAGCGGGGGGCAATGAGCAGTTCTTC.

This clonotype was seen many times. CDR3 bases: TGTGCCAGCAGCTTAATAGGGGGCTATGGCTACACCTTC. As protein: CASSLIGGYGYTF. This chain connects TRBV7-9 to TRBJ1-2, with D perhaps matching TRBD1 (6 bases). V lost 2 bases to trimming and J lost 4 bases, with 8 bases between them. CDR1 and CDR2 (germline): SEHNR, FQNEAQ (reference sequence). The length of the CDR3 is 13 residues.

This clonotype showed up many times. The chain carries TRBV5-1 and TRBJ1-3; no definite D call. CDR1 is SGHRS, CDR2 YFSETQ, per germline. V was trimmed by 2 bases and J by 4 bases, leaving 13 bases between them. The CDR3 spans 15 residues. The CDR3 DNA follows: TGCGCCAGCAGCTTTGGCAGGCCGGCCGGAAACACCATATATTTT. It is translated as CASSFGRPAGNTIYF.

This clonotype was seen at least ten times. The V call is TRBV11-2, the J call TRBJ2-1; 8 positions agree with TRBD1. This CDR3 has 18 residues. The V gene end was trimmed by 2 bases and the J gene end by 3 bases; junction bases not matched to a gene: 12. Per germline, CDR1 SGHAT and CDR2 FQNNGV. CDR3 amino acids: CASSLNGVGTGGYNEQFF. The CDR3 DNA sequence: TGTGCCAGCAGCTTAAATGGAGTGGGCACAGGGGGCTACAATGAGCAGTTCTTC.

The rearrangement links TRBV1 to TRBJ2-7. TRBV1 is a known pseudogene. The length of the CDR3 is 15 residues. Here the CDR3 reads CTSSPRKRKHREQYF. The CDR3 region has the DNA TGCACCAGCAGCCCCCGAAAGCGCAAACATCGCGAGCAGTACTTC.

In regard to this clonotype: A much larger clone sits a single nucleotide away, making a read error possible. The genes are TRBV18 and TRBJ1-1; D remains unclear. CDR3 length: 17 residues. Trimming stripped 1 base from V and 4 bases from J, with 19 bases between. Germline loops: CDR1 KGHSH, CDR2 LQKENI. The CDR3 DNA is TGTGCCAGCTCACCACGTTCATTTGTTGGGTTGACCACTGAAGCTTTCTTT. Its protein is CASSPRSFVGLTTEAFF.

Ten or more counts support this clonotype. The V call is TRBV7-9, the J call TRBJ2-1, with D possibly TRBD2 on 6 matching bases. The V gene lost 3 bases and the J gene lost 1 base, with 13 bases spanning the gap. Germline CDR1 is SEHNR and CDR2 is FQNEAQ (reference sequence). CDR3 length: 16 amino acids. The CDR3 loop is CASSFLKGGSYNEQFF. In DNA, the CDR3 is TGTGCCAGCAGCTTTCTGAAGGGAGGATCCTACAATGAGCAGTTCTTC.

This clonotype was counted ten times or more. This chain joins TRBV11-2 and TRBJ2-3, with TRBD2 identical over 7 bases. The V segment lost 4 bases and the J segment 6 bases; nucleotides outside the gene matches: 7. This CDR3 comprises 14 residues. The germline V gene encodes CDR1 SGHAT and CDR2 FQNNGV. CDR3 DNA: TGTGCCAGCAGCTCCCCAGCGGGGACCGATACGCAGTATTTT. Translated: CASSSPAGTDTQYF.

Worth noting for this clonotype: A single base separates this from a much larger clone, so it may be a read error. The V call is TRBV5-1, the J call TRBJ2-2; tentatively, D is TRBD1 or TRBD2 (5 bases each). The CDR3 has 15 residues. Trimming removed 7 bases at V and 7 bases at J, with 20 bases between. In germline, CDR1 is SGHRS, CDR2 YFSETQ. CDR3 amino acids: CASGAGDDLSGELFF. Written as DNA, the CDR3 is TGCGCCAGCGGCGCCGGGGACGACCTGAGCGGGGAGCTGTTTTTT.

This clonotype has at least ten counts. The J gene is TRBJ2-2, the V gene TRBV11-2; D gene ambiguous. CDR1 and CDR2 (germline): SGHAT, FQNNGV. V was trimmed by 4 bases and J by 4 bases, leaving 13 bases between them. The CDR3 spans 15 residues. Written as DNA, the CDR3 is TGTGCCAGCAGCTCCTTGGGGTTGGGCACCGGGGAGCTGTTTTTT. Encoded protein: CASSSLGLGTGELFF.

This clonotype was counted at least ten times. The rearrangement links TRBV6-1 to TRBJ1-4; TRBD1 agrees at 7 bases. This CDR3 is built from 14 residues. Per germline, CDR1 MNHNS and CDR2 SASEGT. V shed 4 bases and J 7 bases; nucleotides not matched to a gene: 6. CDR3 nucleotides: TGTGCCAGCAGTGGGGGACAGCTTCTTGAAAAACTGTTTTTT. Translation gives CASSGGQLLEKLFF.

This clonotype was seen at least ten times. V is TRBV5-1 and J is TRBJ2-3; 10 nucleotides agree with TRBD1. After removal of 3 bases from V and 4 bases from J, the junction contained 2 bases not matched to a gene. Per germline, CDR1 SGHRS and CDR2 YFSETQ. The CDR3 covers 14 residues. The CDR3 coding sequence is TGCGCCAGCAGCTGGACAGGGGGTCCAGATACGCAGTATTTT. Residues: CASSWTGGPDTQYF. Together with reference TRBV5-1 and TRBJ2-3, the CDR3 gives the full variable domain: KAGVTQTPRYLIKTRGQQVTLSCSPISGHRSVSWYQQTPGQGLQFLFEYFSETQRNKGNFPGRFSGRQFSNSRSEMNVSTLELGDSALYLCASSWTGGPDTQYFGPGTRLTVL.

The chain combines TRBV7-9 with TRBJ1-1, with unresolved D. This CDR3 is built from 14 residues. V gave up 5 bases and J gave up 0 bases, with 10 bases separating them. CDR1 is SEHNR, CDR2 FQNEAQ, per germline (reference sequence). CDR3 bases: TGTGCCAGCAGCAGTGCCCAGCTGAACACTGAAGCTTTCTTT. Translating gives CASSSAQLNTEAFF.

This clonotype was counted many times. The genes are TRBV5-1 and TRBJ1-1; 7 nucleotides align to TRBD1. CDR3 length: 12 residues. Germline-derived CDR1 and CDR2 are SGHRS and YFSETQ. V trimming: 4 bases; J trimming: 5 bases; junction bases outside the gene matches: 2. CDR3 in amino acids: CASSQDRTEAFF. CDR3 DNA sequence: TGCGCCAGCAGCCAGGACAGGACTGAAGCTTTCTTT.

Regarding this clonotype: A clone one base away is much larger, so this may be a read error. The V and J genes are TRBV9 and TRBJ2-6; no definite D call. V gave up 2 bases and J gave up 2 bases, with 5 bases separating them. The CDR3 extends over 14 amino acids. The germline V gene encodes CDR1 SGDLS and CDR2 YYNGEE. CDR3 protein: CASSVSPGANVLTF. Written as DNA, the CDR3 is TGTGCCAGCAGCGTTAGCCCTGGGGCCAACGTCCTGACTTTC.

The chain employs TRBV7-9 and TRBJ2-7; TRBD1 matches at 10 bases. Looked up from germline, CDR1 is SEHNR and CDR2 is FQNEAQ (reference sequence). This CDR3 spans 14 amino acids. Trimming took 4 bases from V and 6 from J; bases not matched to a gene: 6. Here the CDR3 reads CASSWGQGNGEQYF. CDR3 sequence (DNA): TGTGCCAGCAGCTGGGGACAGGGGAACGGCGAGCAGTACTTC. Drawing the rest from reference TRBV7-9 and TRBJ2-7, the complete variable domain is DTGVSQNPRHKITKRGQNVTFRCDPISEHNRLYWYRQTLGQGPEFLTYFQNEAQLEKSRLLSDRFSAERPKGSFSTLEIQRTEQGDSAMYLCASSWGQGNGEQYFGPGTRLTVT.

With regard to this clonotype: A much larger clone differs by one base, so this may be a read error. The chain recombines TRBV7-9 with TRBJ1-2; D is undetermined. This CDR3 region has 10 residues. Germline CDR1 reads SEHNR; CDR2 reads FQNEAQ (reference sequence). The CDR3 bases are TGTGCCAGCAGCCCCCATGGCGACACCTTC. Translated: CASSPHGDTF.

This clonotype was picked up many times. This chain connects TRBV12-3 or TRBV12-4 to TRBJ1-2; a possible D gene is TRBD1 (6 bases). The CDR3 consists of 16 residues. The germline V and J ends were trimmed by 2 bases and 4 bases, with 17 bases remaining between them. The CDR3 sequence is CASSLPPNDRFYGYTF. In DNA, the CDR3 is TGTGCCAGCAGTTTACCGCCGAATGACAGGTTCTATGGCTACACCTTC.

The chain has TRBV3-1 and TRBJ1-5; no definite D call. This CDR3 has 13 amino acids. Germline V CDR1 and CDR2: LGHDT, YNNKEL (reference sequence). With 1 base removed from V and 11 bases from J, the gap between germline ends came to 12 bases. The CDR3 loop is CASSQGGRSSQHF. The CDR3 region has the DNA TGTGCCAGCAGCCAAGGCGGAAGATCTTCCCAGCATTTT.

The chain joins TRBV30 to TRBJ2-7, with D possibly matching TRBD1 (6 bases). Deletions cut 0 bases from V and 7 bases from J, with 13 bases between. CDR1 and CDR2 from the germline V gene are GTSNPN and SVGIG (reference sequence). This CDR3 contains 13 residues. The CDR3 loop is CAWSVPQGREQYF. The CDR3 nucleotides read TGTGCCTGGAGTGTACCCCAGGGGCGGGAGCAGTACTTC.

This clonotype was recorded many times. This sequence joins TRBV18 and TRBJ2-5; unclear D gene. The germline V gene encodes CDR1 KGHSH and CDR2 LQKENI. CDR3 length equals 11 residues. The germline V and J ends were trimmed by 6 bases and 4 bases, with 6 bases remaining between them. CDR3 loop: CASSPSETQYF. CDR3 DNA sequence: TGTGCCAGCTCTCCGTCAGAGACCCAGTACTTC. The variable domain in full, completed from reference TRBV18 and TRBJ2-5, reads NAGVMQNPRHLVRRRGQEARLRCSPMKGHSHVYWYRQLPEEGLKFMVYLQKENIIDESGMPKERFSAEFPKEGPSILRIQQVVRGDSAAYFCASSPSETQYFGPGTRLLVL.

This clonotype was counted only a few times. This sequence joins TRBV6-5 and TRBJ2-7; 9 nucleotides agree with TRBD2. Looked up from germline, CDR1 is MNHEY and CDR2 is SVGAGI. The V segment lost 5 bases and the J segment 0 bases; nucleotides outside the gene matches: 2. This CDR3 has 14 amino acids. The CDR3 bases are TGTGCCAGCAGTACTAGCGGGTTCTCCTACGAGCAGTACTTC. Its protein is CASSTSGFSYEQYF.

This clonotype was recorded a few times. The chain has TRBV11-2 and TRBJ2-2, with 12 bases matching TRBD2. Per the germline V gene, CDR1 is SGHAT and CDR2 is FQNNGV. J was trimmed by 8 bases and V by 2 bases; bases with no gene match: 12. The CDR3 totals 18 residues. The CDR3 sequence is CASSLLGLAGTRGGELFF. The CDR3 region has the DNA TGTGCCAGCAGCTTACTTGGACTAGCGGGGACTCGAGGTGGGGAGCTGTTTTTT.